This T cell receptor (beta chain) is from a study of blood T cell repertoires in COVID-19. The data were produced by immunoSEQ multiplex PCR, yet TCRdb's version contains in-frame clones alone and is incomplete. The sample shows roughly 420,000 clones, around 87% of them seen only once. Which cohort a participant joined came from the clinical history participants gave. The receptor was isolated from a woman under 40 with acute COVID-19. The sequenced sample consisted of PBMCs or T cells enriched from blood (not recorded which).

This chain's CDR3 is CASSSGTGWSTEAFF. CDR3 in DNA: TGTGCCAGCAGCTCAGGGACAGGTTGGAGCACTGAAGCTTTCTTT. The V call is TRBV5-6, the J call TRBJ1-1; 8 bases fit TRBD1. Germline V CDR1 and CDR2: SGHDT, YYEEEE. There are 15 residues in the CDR3. J was trimmed by 4 bases and V by 3 bases; bases with no gene match: 8. Combining the CDR3 with reference TRBV5-6 and TRBJ1-1 gives the whole variable domain DAGVTQSPTHLIKTRGQQVTLRCSPKSGHDTVSWYQQALGQGPQFIFQYYEEEERQRGNFPDRFSGHQFPNYSSELNVNALLLGDSALYLCASSSGTGWSTEAFFGQGTRLTVV.